This T cell receptor (beta chain) is drawn from a study of blood T cell repertoires in COVID-19. Trimming shortened V by 6 bases and J by 4 bases, and 17 bases separated the two germline ends. CDR3 length: 15 residues. Germline lookup yields CDR1 SGHTA and CDR2 FQGNSA. Libraries were prepared by immunoSEQ multiplex PCR; TCRdb keeps only in-frame clonotypes and omits some of them. This sample has tens of thousands of clones; approximately 82% occur once, and the top ten carry over 9.5%. The chain employs TRBV7-2 and TRBJ2-3; the D gene is possibly TRBD1 (6 bases). The source of this sequence is a man between 60 and 70 years old with acute or convalescent COVID-19. Sequencing was carried out using peripheral blood. The CDR3 is CASRQDRNRADTQYF. As DNA, the CDR3 is TGTGCCAGCAGGCAAGACAGGAACCGTGCAGATACGCAGTATTTT.